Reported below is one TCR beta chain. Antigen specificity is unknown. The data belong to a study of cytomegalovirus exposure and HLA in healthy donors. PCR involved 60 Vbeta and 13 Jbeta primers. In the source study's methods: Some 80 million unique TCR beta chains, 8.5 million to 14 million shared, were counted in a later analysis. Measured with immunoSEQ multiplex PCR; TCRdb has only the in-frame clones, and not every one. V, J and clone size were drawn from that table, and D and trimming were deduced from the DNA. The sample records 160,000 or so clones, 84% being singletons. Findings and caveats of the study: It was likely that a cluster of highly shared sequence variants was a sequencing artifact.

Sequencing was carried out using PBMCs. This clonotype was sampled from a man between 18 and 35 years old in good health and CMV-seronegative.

The CDR3 is CASSLPRTEAFF. CDR3 coding DNA: TGTGCCAGCAGCCTTCCCAGGACTGAAGCTTTCTTT. The chain has TRBV5-8 and TRBJ1-1; D gene ambiguous. This CDR3 contains 12 residues. Between the trimmed V and J ends, which lost 4 bases and 5 bases, there was a span of 9 bases. The germline CDR1 and CDR2 sequences are SGHTS and YDEGEE.